There are a few counts of the clone carrying this TCR beta chain. The antigen remains unidentified. The data are from a study of PD-L1 blockade in urothelial cancer. Study overall: T cell content in blood samples showed a median of about 140,000.

V was pared by 9 bases and J by 5 bases, with 16 bases between. From germline, CDR1 is WNHNN and CDR2 SYGVQD (reference sequence). The CDR3 is 13 amino acids. Each PCR reaction had synthetic TCR analog templates spiked into it. TCRdb's copy holds only in-frame clones and misses some; the assay was immunoSEQ multiplex PCR. The data hold around 130,000 clones, with less than 85% observed a single time. The study's findings and limits: At 3 weeks on treatment, tumor-associated clones expanded more with durable benefit.

Indicated time point: pretreatment peripheral blood. Urothelial carcinoma affected the patients, and it was locally advanced or metastatic. The sequence was obtained from a man aged 45-65 years with urothelial cancer. The sample was PBMCs, taken around atezolizumab (anti-PD-L1) treatment. The chain joins TRBV10-1 to TRBJ1-2; a possible D gene is TRBD1 (6 bases). The CDR3 bases are TGCGCCAGAACAAACAGGGCGGAGTATGGCTACACCTTC. This sequence encodes CARTNRAEYGYTF.